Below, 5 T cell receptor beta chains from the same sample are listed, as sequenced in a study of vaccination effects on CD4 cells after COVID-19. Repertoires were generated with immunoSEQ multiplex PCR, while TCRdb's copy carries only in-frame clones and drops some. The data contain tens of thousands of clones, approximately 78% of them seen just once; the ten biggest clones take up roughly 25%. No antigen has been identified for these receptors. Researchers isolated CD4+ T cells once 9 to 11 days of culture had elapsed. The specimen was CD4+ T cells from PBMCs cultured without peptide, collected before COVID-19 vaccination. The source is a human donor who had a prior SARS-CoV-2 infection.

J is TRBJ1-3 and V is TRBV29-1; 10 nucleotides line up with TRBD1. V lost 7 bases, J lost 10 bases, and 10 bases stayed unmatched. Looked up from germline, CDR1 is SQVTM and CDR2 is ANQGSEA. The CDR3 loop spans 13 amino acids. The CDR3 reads CSALDRGQRTIYF. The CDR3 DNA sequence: TGCAGCGCCCTCGACAGGGGGCAAAGGACCATATATTTT.

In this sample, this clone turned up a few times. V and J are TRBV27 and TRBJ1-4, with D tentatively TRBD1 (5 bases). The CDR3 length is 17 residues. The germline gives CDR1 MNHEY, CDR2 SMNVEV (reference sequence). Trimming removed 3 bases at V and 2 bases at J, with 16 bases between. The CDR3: CASSFHQGNWTNEKLFF. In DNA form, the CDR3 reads TGTGCCAGCAGTTTTCACCAGGGAAATTGGACTAATGAAAAACTGTTTTTT.

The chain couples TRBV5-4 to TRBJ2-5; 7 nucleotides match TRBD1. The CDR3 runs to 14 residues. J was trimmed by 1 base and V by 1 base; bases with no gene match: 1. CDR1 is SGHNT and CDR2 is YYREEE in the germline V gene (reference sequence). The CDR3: CASSLWTGQETQYF. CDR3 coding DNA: TGTGCCAGCAGCTTGTGGACAGGCCAAGAGACCCAGTACTTC.

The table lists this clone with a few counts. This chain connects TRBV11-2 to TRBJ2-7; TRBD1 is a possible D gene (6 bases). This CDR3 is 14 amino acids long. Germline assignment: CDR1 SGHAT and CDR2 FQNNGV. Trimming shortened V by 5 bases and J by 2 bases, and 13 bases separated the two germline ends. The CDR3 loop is CASSAIQGTYEQYF. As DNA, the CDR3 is TGTGCCAGCAGCGCTATACAGGGAACCTACGAGCAGTACTTC.

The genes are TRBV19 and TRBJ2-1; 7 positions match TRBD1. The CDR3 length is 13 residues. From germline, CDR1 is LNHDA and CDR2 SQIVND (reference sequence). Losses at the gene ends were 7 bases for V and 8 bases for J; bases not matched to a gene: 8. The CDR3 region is CASTRDSWDEQFF. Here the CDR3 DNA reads TGTGCCAGTACCCGGGACAGCTGGGATGAGCAGTTCTTC.